The 29 T cell receptor beta chains given below trace back to one sample, sequenced in a study of T-cell memory formation after mild COVID-19. TCRdb analysed the 5' RACE reads with MiXCR anew, one entry per CDR3 protein. The table records roughly 600,000 distinct CDR3 sequences, roughly 18% of them present only once. The specimen was PBMCs or a T cell subset sorted from them (not recorded which). The origin of the receptors is an adult woman who had mild COVID-19 (a few samples of this study predate the infection). Cell type and time point are not known.

The chain has TRBV10-3 and TRBJ2-7, with 7 bases aligning to TRBD1. Losses at the gene ends were 3 bases for V and 4 bases for J; bases not matched to a gene: 6. The CDR3 consists of 14 residues. Germline V gene sequence: CDR1 ENHRY, CDR2 SYGVKD. This chain's CDR3 is CAISESGRGYEQYF. For the CDR3, the DNA is TGTGCCATCAGTGAAAGTGGCAGGGGGTACGAGCAGTACTTC.

This clonotype was observed a handful of times. The genes are TRBV5-1 and TRBJ2-1; D is possibly TRBD1 (6 bases). V gave up 1 base and J gave up 7 bases, with 24 bases separating them. The CDR3 spans 18 residues. Germline V lookup: CDR1 SGHRS, CDR2 YFSETQ. CDR3: CASSLTETGQIVGNEQFF. CDR3 DNA: TGCGCCAGCAGCTTGACCGAAACAGGGCAAATCGTGGGTAATGAGCAGTTCTTC.

V and J are TRBV7-2 and TRBJ2-1; no clear D. Germline values: CDR1 SGHTA, CDR2 FQGNSA. V dropped 2 bases and J dropped 9 bases, with 11 bases sitting between them. CDR3 length: 13 amino acids. For the CDR3, the DNA is TGTGCCAGCAGCTTAACCCCCTCGGGTGAGCAGTTCTTC. As protein: CASSLTPSGEQFF.

The V gene is TRBV3-1, the J gene TRBJ2-5; the match to TRBD2 covers 9 bases. The V and J ends lost 1 base and 5 bases, in that order; junction bases with no gene match: 5. The CDR3 length is 15 residues. Looked up from germline, CDR1 is LGHDT and CDR2 is YNNKEL (reference sequence). The CDR3 reads CASSQGTAGGETQYF. CDR3 DNA: TGTGCCAGCAGCCAAGGGACGGCGGGGGGGGAGACCCAGTACTTC.

This clonotype was seen only a few times. The genes are TRBV6-4 and TRBJ2-2; no clear D. With 5 bases removed from V and 3 bases from J, the gap between germline ends came to 13 bases. The germline CDR1 and CDR2 sequences are MRHNA and SNTAGT. The CDR3 is 15 residues long. The CDR3 coding sequence is TGTGCCAGCAGTCCGGCCCCTGGGGACACCGGGGAGCTGTTTTTT. Translating it yields CASSPAPGDTGELFF.

The chain has TRBV30 and TRBJ1-1; D is undetermined. Looked up from germline, CDR1 is GTSNPN and CDR2 is SVGIG (reference sequence). Trimming stripped 2 bases from V and 11 bases from J, with 9 bases between. The CDR3 contains 10 residues. The CDR3: CAWSLGEAFF. DNA of the CDR3: TGTGCCTGGAGTCTCGGAGAGGCTTTCTTT. Variable domain in full (rest from reference TRBV30 and TRBJ1-1): SQTIHQWPATLVQPVGSPLSLECTVEGTSNPNLYWYRQAAGRGLQLLFYSVGIGQISSEVPQNLSASRPQDRQFILSSKKLLLSDSGFYLCAWSLGEAFFGQGTRLTVV.

This chain uses TRBV9 with TRBJ1-1, with TRBD1 matching over 9 bases. The CDR3 is 14 amino acids. Germline V gives CDR1 SGDLS, CDR2 YYNGEE. Germline trimming cut 2 bases from V and 4 bases from J; bases unmatched to any gene: 3. The CDR3 spells CASSVSTGGTEAFF. The CDR3 coding sequence is TGTGCCAGCAGCGTCTCGACAGGGGGCACTGAAGCTTTCTTT.

In its sample, this clonotype was seen a few times. CDR3 sequence reads: CASSVNRGKEKLFF. The CDR3 region has the DNA TGCGCCAGCAGCGTGAACAGGGGGAAGGAAAAACTGTTTTTT. The rearrangement uses TRBV4-3 and TRBJ1-4, with TRBD1 matching over 8 bases. Germline-derived CDR1 and CDR2 are LGHNA and YSLEER. Trimming removed 5 bases from V and 8 bases from J; junction bases left unmatched: 7. The CDR3 runs to 14 residues.

This clonotype has just a few counts. The genes are TRBV6-2 or TRBV6-3 and TRBJ2-6; D unclear. Looked up from germline, CDR1 is MNHEY and CDR2 is SVGEGT. The CDR3 loop spans 16 amino acids. Trimming left V 7 bases short and J 2 bases short, with 15 bases between. The DNA for the CDR3 is TGTGCCAGCACCCGTCTCCCCCTCGCTGGGGCCAACGTCCTGACTTTC. This gives the protein CASTRLPLAGANVLTF.

This clonotype has a handful of counts. The chain employs TRBV9 and TRBJ2-2; TRBD2 matches at 10 bases. J lost 3 bases, V lost 0 bases, and 2 bases had no gene match. The CDR3 is 16 amino acids. Germline V gene sequence: CDR1 SGDLS, CDR2 YYNGEE. This chain's CDR3 is CASSVGTSGDTGELFF. In nucleotides, the CDR3 is TGTGCCAGCAGCGTAGGAACTAGCGGGGACACCGGGGAGCTGTTTTTT. The variable domain in full, completed from reference TRBV9 and TRBJ2-2, reads DSGVTQTPKHLITATGQRVTLRCSPRSGDLSVYWYQQSLDQGLQFLIQYYNGEERAKGNILERFSAQQFPDLHSELNLSSLELGDSALYFCASSVGTSGDTGELFFGEGSRLTVL.

This clonotype has at least ten counts. V usage is TRBV7-2 and J usage is TRBJ2-3; D unresolved. The CDR3 length is 11 residues. V was pared by 4 bases and J by 6 bases, with 5 bases between. Germline assignment: CDR1 SGHTA and CDR2 FQGNSA. CDR3: CASSSWDTQYF. The CDR3 DNA follows: TGTGCCAGCAGCTCGTGGGATACGCAGTATTTT.

V usage is TRBV30 and J usage is TRBJ2-6; TRBD2 aligns across 8 bases. V was clipped by 7 bases and J by 0 bases; unmatched bases: 5. The germline V gene has CDR1 GTSNPN and CDR2 SVGIG (reference sequence). This CDR3 comprises 15 residues. The CDR3 coding sequence is TGTGCCTTCCGGGAGGGGGGCTCTGGGGCCAACGTCCTGACTTTC. This encodes CAFREGGSGANVLTF.

This clonotype was seen ten or more times. The gene calls are TRBV29-1 and TRBJ2-1; D remains unclear. The CDR3 is made up of 14 amino acids. The germline gives CDR1 SQVTM, CDR2 ANQGSEA. With 4 bases removed from V and 0 bases from J, the gap between germline ends came to 10 bases. The DNA for the CDR3 is TGCAGCGTTGCGATTGAGAGCTCCTACAATGAGCAGTTCTTC. Amino acids: CSVAIESSYNEQFF.

This clonotype has just a few counts. The chain is built from TRBV15 and TRBJ1-3, with no clear D. V was pared by 3 bases and J by 0 bases, with 9 bases between. CDR3 length equals 15 residues. CDR1 is LNHNV and CDR2 is YYDKDF in the germline V gene (reference sequence). DNA for the CDR3: TGTGCCACCAGCAGCCCCAGGAGCTCTGGAAACACCATATATTTT. Translation gives CATSSPRSSGNTIYF.

This clonotype was counted at least ten times. V gene TRBV7-9 combines with J gene TRBJ2-1; either TRBD1 or TRBD2 may supply D (6 bases each). Germline CDR1 SEHNR, CDR2 FQNEAQ (reference sequence). V lost 6 bases and J lost 4, with 19 bases in between. The CDR3 contains 16 residues. The CDR3 DNA sequence: TGTGCCAGCAGTGACAACAGGGCTGGAGGGTACAATGAGCAGTTCTTC. Its protein is CASSDNRAGGYNEQFF. Combining the CDR3 with reference TRBV7-9 and TRBJ2-1 gives the whole variable domain DTGVSQNPRHKITKRGQNVTFRCDPISEHNRLYWYRQTLGQGPEFLTYFQNEAQLEKSRLLSDRFSAERPKGSFSTLEIQRTEQGDSAMYLCASSDNRAGGYNEQFFGPGTRLTVL.

There are a few counts of this clonotype. The gene calls are TRBV19 and TRBJ1-5; the match to TRBD1 covers 7 bases. In germline, CDR1 is LNHDA, CDR2 SQIVND (reference sequence). The CDR3 consists of 14 residues. The V gene end was trimmed by 7 bases and the J gene end by 7 bases; junction bases not matched to a gene: 10. The CDR3 sequence is CASNHRGAGQPQHF. The CDR3 bases are TGTGCCAGTAATCACAGGGGAGCGGGCCAGCCCCAGCATTTT.

V usage is TRBV3-1 and J usage is TRBJ1-1; D is unresolved. Germline CDR1 is LGHDT and CDR2 is YNNKEL (reference sequence). This CDR3 is 16 amino acids long. Trimming pared 4 bases from V and 4 bases from J, leaving 19 bases between. The CDR3 sequence is CASSPSVGYRGTEAFF. As DNA, the CDR3 is TGTGCCAGCAGCCCCAGTGTTGGGTATCGGGGCACTGAAGCTTTCTTT. Full variable domain (outside the CDR3, taken from reference TRBV3-1 and TRBJ1-1): DTAVSQTPKYLVTQMGNDKSIKCEQNLGHDTMYWYKQDSKKFLKIMFSYNNKELIINETVPNRFSPKSPDKAHLNLHINSLELGDSAVYFCASSPSVGYRGTEAFFGQGTRLTVV.

This clonotype occurred a few times. At one boundary the junction diverges from the germline segment, which might be a read error. The chain recombines TRBV10-3 with TRBJ2-3; 9 positions agree with TRBD2. The CDR3 contains 14 residues. Germline CDR1 ENHRY, CDR2 SYGVKD. The CDR3 DNA is TGTGCCATCAGTTCCGGGACTAGCACCGATACGCAGTATTTT. Encoded protein: CAISSGTSTDTQYF.

The chain joins TRBV5-5 to TRBJ2-1, with 8 nucleotides matching TRBD2. The CDR3 covers 14 residues. Losses at the gene ends were 6 bases for V and 9 bases for J; bases not matched to a gene: 11. Germline V gene sequence: CDR1 SGHKS, CDR2 YYEKEE (reference sequence). The CDR3: CASNPGGARLEQFF. The CDR3 DNA reads as TGTGCCAGCAATCCCGGGGGGGCCAGGCTTGAGCAGTTCTTC.

The chain has TRBV6-5 and TRBJ1-1; possibly TRBD1 for D (6 bases). The length of the CDR3 is 15 residues. V lost 2 bases and J lost 4, with 14 bases in between. Germline V lookup: CDR1 MNHEY, CDR2 SVGAGI. CDR3 in amino acids: CASSYGGGWVTEAFF. Written as DNA, the CDR3 is TGTGCCAGCAGTTACGGCGGGGGCTGGGTCACTGAAGCTTTCTTT.

The sample holds a few counts of this clonotype. V gene TRBV24-1 combines with J gene TRBJ2-3; possibly TRBD1 for D (5 bases). This CDR3 is 13 amino acids long. Between the trimmed V and J ends, which lost 4 bases and 3 bases, there was a span of 7 bases. The germline V gene encodes CDR1 KGHDR and CDR2 SFDVKD. The CDR3: CATSEPGTDTQYF. CDR3 sequence (DNA): TGTGCCACCAGTGAGCCAGGGACAGATACGCAGTATTTT.

There are many counts of this clonotype. This chain links TRBV28 with TRBJ2-5, with TRBD1 identical over 9 bases. The CDR3 length is 14 residues. J lost 5 bases, V lost 4 bases, and 5 bases had no gene match. Germline V gene lookup returns CDR1 MDHEN and CDR2 SYDVKM. DNA of the CDR3: TGTGCCAGCAGTTCCAGGGACAGGGTGGAGACCCAGTACTTC. As protein: CASSSRDRVETQYF. The variable domain in full, completed from reference TRBV28 and TRBJ2-5, reads DVKVTQSSRYLVKRTGEKVFLECVQDMDHENMFWYRQDPGLGLRLIYFSYDVKMKEKGDIPEGYSVSREKKERFSLILESASTNQTSMYLCASSSRDRVETQYFGPGTRLLVL.

V gene TRBV5-1 combines with J gene TRBJ1-1; 10 nucleotides line up with TRBD1. The junction had 8 bases not matched to a gene; V was cut back by 0 bases and J by 3 bases. The CDR3 contains 17 residues. Germline assignment: CDR1 SGHRS and CDR2 YFSETQ. The DNA for the CDR3 is TGCGCCAGCAGCTTGGCAGGGACAGGGGCTGGGGACACTGAAGCTTTCTTT. Protein product: CASSLAGTGAGDTEAFF.

There are many counts of this clonotype. The chain joins TRBV4-2 to TRBJ1-5; TRBD1 matches 10 bases. This CDR3 region has 15 residues. CDR1 and CDR2 from the germline V gene are LGHNA and YNFKEQ. V was pared by 5 bases and J by 7 bases, with 8 bases of the junction left unmatched. Here the CDR3 reads CASSKGQGTGQPQHF. The DNA for the CDR3 is TGTGCCAGCAGCAAGGGACAGGGGACCGGACAGCCCCAGCATTTT.

The rearrangement uses TRBV2 and TRBJ1-2; possible D gene TRBD1, 5 bases. The V and J ends lost 2 bases and 2 bases respectively, with 9 bases between them. This CDR3 has 14 amino acids. Per the germline V gene, CDR1 is SNHLY and CDR2 is FYNNEI. In DNA, the CDR3 is TGTGCCAGCAGTGAACATGGACACAACTATGGCTACACCTTC. Translated, it gives CASSEHGHNYGYTF. Supplemented by reference TRBV2 and TRBJ1-2, the full variable domain reads EPEVTQTPSHQVTQMGQEVILRCVPISNHLYFYWYRQILGQKVEFLVSFYNNEISEKSEIFDDQFSVERPDGSNFTLKIRSTKLEDSAMYFCASSEHGHNYGYTFGSGTRLTVV.

Notes on this clonotype: A much larger clonotype is one base distant, so this may be a read error. The chain joins TRBV4-1 to TRBJ2-7; D not resolved. CDR3 length: 13 amino acids. Germline assignment: CDR1 MGHRA and CDR2 YSYEKL. The CDR3 is CASSQGASSEQYF. CDR3 in DNA: TGCGCCAGCAGCCAAGGGGCCTCCTCCGAGCAGTACTTC.

This clonotype has only a few counts. The rearrangement links TRBV9 to TRBJ2-1; the D gene is possibly TRBD2 (5 bases). Trimming left V 4 bases short and J 4 bases short, with 15 bases between. Germline V lookup: CDR1 SGDLS, CDR2 YYNGEE. The CDR3 loop spans 15 amino acids. The CDR3 region has the DNA TGTGCCAGCAGCCCTCGGGGTAGCGAATACAATGAGCAGTTCTTC. It is translated as CASSPRGSEYNEQFF. Supplemented by reference TRBV9 and TRBJ2-1, the full variable domain reads DSGVTQTPKHLITATGQRVTLRCSPRSGDLSVYWYQQSLDQGLQFLIQYYNGEERAKGNILERFSAQQFPDLHSELNLSSLELGDSALYFCASSPRGSEYNEQFFGPGTRLTVL.

In this sample, this clonotype turned up a few times. V is TRBV19 and J is TRBJ1-1, with D possibly being TRBD1 (5 bases). Trimming removed 3 bases at V and 7 bases at J, with 12 bases between. The CDR3 sequence is 13 residues long. The germline V gene encodes CDR1 LNHDA and CDR2 SQIVND (reference sequence). CDR3 nucleotide sequence: TGTGCCAGTAGTATCCTCTGGGACGGTGAAGCTTTCTTT. It translates to CASSILWDGEAFF.

This chain connects TRBV7-3 to TRBJ1-1, with TRBD1 as a possible D gene (6 bases). CDR1 and CDR2 (germline): SGHTA, FQGTGA. The CDR3 totals 15 residues. Trimming took off 5 bases at V and 0 bases at J, with 13 bases between the two ends. CDR3 loop: CASSLNGGLNTEAFF. The CDR3, as DNA: TGTGCCAGCAGCCTAAACGGGGGCTTGAACACTGAAGCTTTCTTT.